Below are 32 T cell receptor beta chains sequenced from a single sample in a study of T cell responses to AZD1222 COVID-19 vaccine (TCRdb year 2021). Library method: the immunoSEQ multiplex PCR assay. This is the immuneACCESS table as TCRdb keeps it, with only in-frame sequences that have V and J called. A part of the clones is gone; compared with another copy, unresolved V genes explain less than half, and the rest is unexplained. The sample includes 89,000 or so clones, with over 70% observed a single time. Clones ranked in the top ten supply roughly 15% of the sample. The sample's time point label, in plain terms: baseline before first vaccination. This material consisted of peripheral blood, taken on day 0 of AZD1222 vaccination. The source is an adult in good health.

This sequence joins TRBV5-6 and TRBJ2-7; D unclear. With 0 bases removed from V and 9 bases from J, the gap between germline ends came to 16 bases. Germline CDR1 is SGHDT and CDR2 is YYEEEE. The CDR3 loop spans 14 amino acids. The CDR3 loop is CASSLGRVDTGQYF. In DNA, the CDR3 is TGTGCCAGCAGCTTGGGTCGGGTAGATACGGGGCAGTACTTC.

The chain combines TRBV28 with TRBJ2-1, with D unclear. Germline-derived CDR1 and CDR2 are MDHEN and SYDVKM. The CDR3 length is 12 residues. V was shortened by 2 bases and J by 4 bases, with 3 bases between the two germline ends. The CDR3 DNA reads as TGTGCCAGCAGTTTAGTTTACAATGAGCAGTTCTTC. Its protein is CASSLVYNEQFF.

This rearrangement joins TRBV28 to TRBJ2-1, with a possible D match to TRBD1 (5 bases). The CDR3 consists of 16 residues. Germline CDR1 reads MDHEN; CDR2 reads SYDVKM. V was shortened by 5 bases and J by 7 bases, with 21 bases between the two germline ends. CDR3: CASSPFWGDRRNEQFF. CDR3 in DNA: TGTGCCAGCAGTCCCTTTTGGGGCGACCGGAGAAATGAGCAGTTCTTC.

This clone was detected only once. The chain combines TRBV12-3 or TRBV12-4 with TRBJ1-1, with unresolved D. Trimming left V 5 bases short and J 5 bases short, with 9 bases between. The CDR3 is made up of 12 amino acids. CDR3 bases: TGTGCCAGCAGTAACCCGGGAACTGAAGCTTTCTTT. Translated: CASSNPGTEAFF.

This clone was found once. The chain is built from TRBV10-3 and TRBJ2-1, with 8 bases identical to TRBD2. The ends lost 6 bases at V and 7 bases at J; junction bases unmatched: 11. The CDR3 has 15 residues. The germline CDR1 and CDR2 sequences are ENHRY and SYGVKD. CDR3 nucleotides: TGTGCCATCAGGGTGCTCGGGACTAGTATGAATGAGCAGTTCTTC. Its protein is CAIRVLGTSMNEQFF.

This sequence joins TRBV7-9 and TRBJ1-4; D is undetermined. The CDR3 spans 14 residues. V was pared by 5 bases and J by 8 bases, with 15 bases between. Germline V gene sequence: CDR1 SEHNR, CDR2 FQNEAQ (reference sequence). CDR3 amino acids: CASSPQALGEKLFF. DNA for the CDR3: TGTGCCAGCAGCCCCCAGGCGTTAGGCGAAAAACTGTTTTTT.

CDR3 region: CASSVELSNQPQHF. The CDR3 DNA reads TGTGCCAGCAGTGTAGAACTTAGCAATCAGCCCCAGCATTTT. The V and J genes are TRBV2 and TRBJ1-5, with D hard to call. The CDR3 runs 14 residues. Germline lookup yields CDR1 SNHLY and CDR2 FYNNEI. V was trimmed by 4 bases and J by 0 bases, leaving 7 bases between them.

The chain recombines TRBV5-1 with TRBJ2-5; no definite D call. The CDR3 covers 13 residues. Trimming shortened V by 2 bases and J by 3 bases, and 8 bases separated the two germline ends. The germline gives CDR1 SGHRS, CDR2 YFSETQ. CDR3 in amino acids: CASSFPGEETQYF. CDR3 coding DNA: TGCGCCAGCAGCTTCCCCGGCGAAGAGACCCAGTACTTC.

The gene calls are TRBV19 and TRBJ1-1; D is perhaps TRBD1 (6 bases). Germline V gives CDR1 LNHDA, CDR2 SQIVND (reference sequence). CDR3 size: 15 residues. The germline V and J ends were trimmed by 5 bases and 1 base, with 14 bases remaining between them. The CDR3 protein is CASSLVGQTNTEAFF. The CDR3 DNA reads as TGTGCCAGTAGTCTCGTCGGACAGACGAACACTGAAGCTTTCTTT.

The CDR3 DNA reads as TGTGCCAGCAGTTCGAGCGGGAGGGCCGGGTATGAGCAGTTCTTC. Translation gives CASSSSGRAGYEQFF. The chain is built from TRBV6-2 or TRBV6-3 and TRBJ2-1, with 10 bases identical to TRBD2. The CDR3 covers 15 residues. Germline V CDR1 and CDR2: MNHEY, SVGEGT. V trimming: 4 bases; J trimming: 8 bases; junction bases outside the gene matches: 8.

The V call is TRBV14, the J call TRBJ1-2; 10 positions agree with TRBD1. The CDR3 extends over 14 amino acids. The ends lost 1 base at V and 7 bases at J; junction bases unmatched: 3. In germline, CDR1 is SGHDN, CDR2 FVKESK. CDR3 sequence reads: CASSQGGTGAGYTF. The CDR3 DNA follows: TGTGCCAGCAGCCAAGGAGGGACAGGGGCTGGCTACACCTTC.

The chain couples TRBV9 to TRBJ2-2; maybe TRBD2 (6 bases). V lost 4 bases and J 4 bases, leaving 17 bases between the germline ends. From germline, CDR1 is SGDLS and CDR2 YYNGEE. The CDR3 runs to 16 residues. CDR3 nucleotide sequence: TGTGCCAGCAGCCGCGGCGGGATTGGGACCACCGGGGAGCTGTTTTTT. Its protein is CASSRGGIGTTGELFF.

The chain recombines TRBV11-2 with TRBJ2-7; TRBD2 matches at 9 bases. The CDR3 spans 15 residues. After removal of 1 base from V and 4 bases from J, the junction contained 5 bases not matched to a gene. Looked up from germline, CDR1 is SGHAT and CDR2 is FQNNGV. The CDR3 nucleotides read TGTGCCAGCAGCTTAGCTAGCGGGGTTAGGTACGAGCAGTACTTC. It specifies CASSLASGVRYEQYF.

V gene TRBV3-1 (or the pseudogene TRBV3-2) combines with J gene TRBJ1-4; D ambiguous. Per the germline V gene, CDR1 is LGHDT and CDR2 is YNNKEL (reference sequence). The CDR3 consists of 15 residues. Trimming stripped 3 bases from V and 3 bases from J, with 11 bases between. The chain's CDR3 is CASSHGRLSNEKLFF. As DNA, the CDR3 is TGTGCCAGCAGCCACGGTCGACTTTCTAATGAAAAACTGTTTTTT.

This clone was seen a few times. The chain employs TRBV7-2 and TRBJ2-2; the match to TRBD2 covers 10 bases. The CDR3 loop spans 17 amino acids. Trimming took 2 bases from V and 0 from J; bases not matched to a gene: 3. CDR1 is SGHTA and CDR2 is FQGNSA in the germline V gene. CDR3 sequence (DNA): TGTGCCAGCAGCTTACCGCTAGCGGGGGCGAACACCGGGGAGCTGTTTTTT. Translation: CASSLPLAGANTGELFF.

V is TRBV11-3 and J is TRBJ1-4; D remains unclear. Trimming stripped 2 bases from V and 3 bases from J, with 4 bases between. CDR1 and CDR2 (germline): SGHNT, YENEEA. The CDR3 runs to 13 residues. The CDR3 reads CASSLQSNEKLFF. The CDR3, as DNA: TGTGCCAGCAGCTTACAGTCTAATGAAAAACTGTTTTTT.

CDR3 DNA sequence: TGCAGTGCTAGTTTGACAGGGGGTAGCACTGAAGCTTTCTTT. Residues: CSASLTGGSTEAFF. This chain links TRBV20-1 with TRBJ1-1, with 9 bases matching TRBD1. Germline V gene sequence: CDR1 DFQATT, CDR2 SNEGSKA (reference sequence). V gave up 3 bases and J gave up 4 bases; unmatched junction bases: 6. The length of the CDR3 is 14 residues.

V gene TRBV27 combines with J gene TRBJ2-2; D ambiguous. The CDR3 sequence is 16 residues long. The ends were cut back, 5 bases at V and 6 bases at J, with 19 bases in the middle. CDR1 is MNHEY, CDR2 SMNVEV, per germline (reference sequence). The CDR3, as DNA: TGTGCCAGCAGTCCCCGGTTGGGTGGCGAGGCCGGGGAGCTGTTTTTT. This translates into CASSPRLGGEAGELFF.

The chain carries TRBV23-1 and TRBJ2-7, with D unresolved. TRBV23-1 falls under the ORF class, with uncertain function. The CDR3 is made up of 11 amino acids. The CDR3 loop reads CASSQSLVQAV. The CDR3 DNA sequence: TGCGCCAGCAGTCAATCCCTCGTTCAAGCGGTC.

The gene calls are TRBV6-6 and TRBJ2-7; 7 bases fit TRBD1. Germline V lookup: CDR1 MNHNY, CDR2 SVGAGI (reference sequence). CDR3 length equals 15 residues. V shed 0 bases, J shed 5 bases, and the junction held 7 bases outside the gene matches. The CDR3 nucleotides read TGTGCCAGCAGTTACTCGAGACAGGGTGTGCACGAGCAGTACTTC. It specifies CASSYSRQGVHEQYF.

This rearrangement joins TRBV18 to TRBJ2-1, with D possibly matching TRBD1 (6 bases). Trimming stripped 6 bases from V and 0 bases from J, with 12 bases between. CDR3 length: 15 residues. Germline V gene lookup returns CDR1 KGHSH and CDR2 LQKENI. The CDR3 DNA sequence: TGTGCCAGCTCGATCGGACAGACCTCCTACAATGAGCAGTTCTTC. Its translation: CASSIGQTSYNEQFF.

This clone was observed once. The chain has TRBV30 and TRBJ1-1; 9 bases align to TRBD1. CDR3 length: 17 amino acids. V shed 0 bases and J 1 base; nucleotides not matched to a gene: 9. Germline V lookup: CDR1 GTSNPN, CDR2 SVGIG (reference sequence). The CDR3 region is CAWSVRGTGSWNTEAFF. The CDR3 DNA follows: TGTGCCTGGAGTGTACGGGGGACAGGGTCCTGGAACACTGAAGCTTTCTTT. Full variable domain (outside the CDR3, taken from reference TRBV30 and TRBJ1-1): SQTIHQWPATLVQPVGSPLSLECTVEGTSNPNLYWYRQAAGRGLQLLFYSVGIGQISSEVPQNLSASRPQDRQFILSSKKLLLSDSGFYLCAWSVRGTGSWNTEAFFGQGTRLTVV.

CDR3 in DNA: TGTGCCAGCAGCTTAGGGACAGGCTTGGATGGCTACACCTTC. This gives the protein CASSLGTGLDGYTF. The V gene is TRBV7-2, the J gene TRBJ1-2; 7 bases fit TRBD1. Germline values: CDR1 SGHTA, CDR2 FQGNSA. J was trimmed by 6 bases and V by 1 base; bases with no gene match: 5. The CDR3 loop spans 14 amino acids.

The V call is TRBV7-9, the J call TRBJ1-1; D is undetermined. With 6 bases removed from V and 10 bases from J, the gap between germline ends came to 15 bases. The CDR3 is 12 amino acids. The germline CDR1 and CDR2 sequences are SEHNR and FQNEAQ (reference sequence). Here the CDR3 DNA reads TGTGCCAGCAGTCGAGAGGTCTGGCGAGCTTTCTTT. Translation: CASSREVWRAFF.

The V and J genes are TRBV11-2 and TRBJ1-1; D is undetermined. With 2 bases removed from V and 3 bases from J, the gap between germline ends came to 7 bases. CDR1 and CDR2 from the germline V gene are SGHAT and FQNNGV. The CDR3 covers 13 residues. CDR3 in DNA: TGTGCCAGCAGCTTAATAATCGACACTGAAGCTTTCTTT. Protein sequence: CASSLIIDTEAFF.

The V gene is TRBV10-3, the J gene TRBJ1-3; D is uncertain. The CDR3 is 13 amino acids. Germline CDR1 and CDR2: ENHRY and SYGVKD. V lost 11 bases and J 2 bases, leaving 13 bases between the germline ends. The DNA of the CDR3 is TGTGCCTTGAGAGGGTCCCCTGGAAACACCATATATTTT. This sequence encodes CALRGSPGNTIYF.

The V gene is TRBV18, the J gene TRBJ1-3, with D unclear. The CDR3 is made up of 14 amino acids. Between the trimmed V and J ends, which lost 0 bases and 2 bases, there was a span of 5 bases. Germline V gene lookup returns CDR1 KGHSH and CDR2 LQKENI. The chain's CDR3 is CASSPPSTGNTIYF. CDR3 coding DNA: TGTGCCAGCTCACCACCATCAACTGGAAACACCATATATTTT.

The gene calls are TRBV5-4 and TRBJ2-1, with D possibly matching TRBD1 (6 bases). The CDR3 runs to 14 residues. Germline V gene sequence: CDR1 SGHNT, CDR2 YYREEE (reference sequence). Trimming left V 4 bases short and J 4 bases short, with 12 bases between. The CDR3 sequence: CASSDDGQYNEQFF. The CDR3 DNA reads TGTGCCAGCAGCGATGATGGACAGTACAATGAGCAGTTCTTC.

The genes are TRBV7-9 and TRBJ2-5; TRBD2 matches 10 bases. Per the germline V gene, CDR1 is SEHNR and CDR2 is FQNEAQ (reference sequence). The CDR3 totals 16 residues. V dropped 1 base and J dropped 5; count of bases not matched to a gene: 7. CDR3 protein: CASSLELLAGVETQYF. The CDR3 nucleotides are TGTGCCAGCAGCTTAGAATTGCTAGCGGGAGTTGAGACCCAGTACTTC.

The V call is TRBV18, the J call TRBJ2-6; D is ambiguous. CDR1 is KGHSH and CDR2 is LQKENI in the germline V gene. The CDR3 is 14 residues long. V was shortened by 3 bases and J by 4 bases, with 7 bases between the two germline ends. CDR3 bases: TGTGCCAGCTCACCGCCACCCGGGGCCAACGTCCTGACTTTC. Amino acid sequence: CASSPPPGANVLTF.

DNA for the CDR3: TGTGCCAGCACCGTCCCGGGACAGGGATTAAGGGGCTACACCTTC. Its translation is CASTVPGQGLRGYTF. This chain links TRBV28 with TRBJ1-2; 9 nucleotides line up with TRBD1. V shed 7 bases, J shed 8 bases, and the junction held 14 bases outside the gene matches. The CDR3 is 15 amino acids. CDR1 is MDHEN, CDR2 SYDVKM, per germline.

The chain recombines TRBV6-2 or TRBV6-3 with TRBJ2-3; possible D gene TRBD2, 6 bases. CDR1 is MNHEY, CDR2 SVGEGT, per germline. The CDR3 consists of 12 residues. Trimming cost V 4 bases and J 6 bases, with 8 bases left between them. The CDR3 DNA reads TGTGCCAGCAGTTCCCGGGGGGATACGCAGTATTTT. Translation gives CASSSRGDTQYF.